The sequence of this TCR beta chain was determined in a study of blood T cells in healthy people across ages. Whole-study context: Template switching retrieved approximately one barcoded beta molecule for each two T cells.

This clonotype has at least ten counts. CDR3 length equals 13 residues. Trimming removed 6 bases from V and 5 bases from J, with 13 bases in between. It was with a sample-barcoded 5' primer and a J-beta primer mix that a second PCR of roughly 6 to 12 cycles was run. All cDNA molecules were each tagged by a template-switch adaptor with 12 random nucleotides. TCRdb analysed the 5' RACE reads with MiXCR anew, one entry per CDR3 protein. The sample lists 1.5 million to 2 million distinct CDR3 sequences; 30% to 35% were seen once. The V gene is TRBV12-3 or TRBV12-4, the J gene TRBJ2-5, with D perhaps given as TRBD1 or TRBD2 (5 bases each). The sequenced sample consisted of blood. The receptor's source is a woman aged 25-40 years in good health. The CDR3, as DNA: TGTGCCAGCAGCACCGCGTGGGGGGAGACCCAGTACTTC. Translated, it gives CASSTAWGETQYF.